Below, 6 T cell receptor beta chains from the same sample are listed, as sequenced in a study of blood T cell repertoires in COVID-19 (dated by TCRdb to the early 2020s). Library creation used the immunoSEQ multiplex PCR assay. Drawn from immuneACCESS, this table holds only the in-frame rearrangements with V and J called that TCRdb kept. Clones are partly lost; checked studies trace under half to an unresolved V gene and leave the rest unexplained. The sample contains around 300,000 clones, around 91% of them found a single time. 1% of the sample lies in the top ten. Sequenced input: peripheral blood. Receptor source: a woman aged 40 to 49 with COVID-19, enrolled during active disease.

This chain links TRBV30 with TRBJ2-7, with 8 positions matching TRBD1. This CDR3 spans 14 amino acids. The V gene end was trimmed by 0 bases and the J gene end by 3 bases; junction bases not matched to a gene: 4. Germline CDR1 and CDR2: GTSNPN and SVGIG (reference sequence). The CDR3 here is CAWSVDRALYEQYF. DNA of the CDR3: TGTGCCTGGAGTGTGGACAGGGCGCTCTACGAGCAGTACTTC.

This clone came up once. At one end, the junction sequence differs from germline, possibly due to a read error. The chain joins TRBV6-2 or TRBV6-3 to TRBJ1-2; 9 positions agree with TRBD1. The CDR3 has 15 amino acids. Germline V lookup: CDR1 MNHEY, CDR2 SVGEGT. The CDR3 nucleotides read TGTGCCACCAGTTCCTGGGACAGGGTCAACTATGGCTACACCTTC. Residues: CATSSWDRVNYGYTF.

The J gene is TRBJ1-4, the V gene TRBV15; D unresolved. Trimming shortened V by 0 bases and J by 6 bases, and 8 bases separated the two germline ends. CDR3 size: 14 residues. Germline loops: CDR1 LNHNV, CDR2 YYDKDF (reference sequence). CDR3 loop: CATSREEAYEKLFF. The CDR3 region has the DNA TGTGCCACCAGCAGAGAGGAGGCATATGAAAAACTGTTTTTT. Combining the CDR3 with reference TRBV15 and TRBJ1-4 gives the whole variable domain DAMVIQNPRYQVTQFGKPVTLSCSQTLNHNVMYWYQQKSSQAPKLLFHYYDKDFNNEADTPDNFQSRRPNTSFCFLDIRSPGLGDTAMYLCATSREEAYEKLFFGSGTQLSVL.

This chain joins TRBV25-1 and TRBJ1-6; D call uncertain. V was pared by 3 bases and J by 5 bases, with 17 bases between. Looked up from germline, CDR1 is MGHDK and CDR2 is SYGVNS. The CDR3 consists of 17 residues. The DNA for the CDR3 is TGTGCCAGCAGTGACGTCGGGCACGGACTCGATAATTCACCCCTCCACTTT. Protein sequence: CASSDVGHGLDNSPLHF.

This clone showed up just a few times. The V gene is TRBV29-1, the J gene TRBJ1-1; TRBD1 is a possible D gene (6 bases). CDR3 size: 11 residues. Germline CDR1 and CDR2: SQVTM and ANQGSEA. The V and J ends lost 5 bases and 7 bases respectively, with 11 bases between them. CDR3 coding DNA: TGCAGCGTTTCCAGGGGAAGTGAAGCTTTCTTT. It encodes CSVSRGSEAFF.

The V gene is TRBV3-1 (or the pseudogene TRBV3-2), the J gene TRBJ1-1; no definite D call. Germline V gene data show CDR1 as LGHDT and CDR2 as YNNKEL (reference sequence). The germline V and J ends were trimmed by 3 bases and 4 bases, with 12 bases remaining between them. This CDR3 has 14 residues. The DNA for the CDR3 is TGTGCCAGCAGCCAGCACAGCCCGGCCACTGAAGCTTTCTTT. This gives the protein CASSQHSPATEAFF.